The 9 T cell receptor beta chains below come from one sample, sequenced in a study of blood T cell repertoires in COVID-19. Profiled with immunoSEQ multiplex PCR; TCRdb holds only in-frame clones, not every one. The sample carries roughly 400,000 clones, approximately 91% recorded once. Material: PBMCs or T cells enriched from blood (not recorded which). These receptors all come from a woman aged 18 to 35 who had been exposed to COVID-19.

CDR3 loop: CASTAAAEAYEQYF. DNA for the CDR3: TGTGCCAGCACCGCGGCAGCGGAGGCCTACGAGCAGTACTTC. V usage is TRBV7-6 and J usage is TRBJ2-7, with D tentatively TRBD2 (5 bases). Trimming left V 7 bases short and J 2 bases short, with 15 bases between. The germline gives CDR1 SGHVS, CDR2 FNYEAQ. The CDR3 consists of 14 residues.

The chain carries TRBV11-3 and TRBJ2-7; 8 positions match TRBD1. The CDR3 runs to 14 residues. Germline-derived CDR1 and CDR2 are SGHNT and YENEEA. V trimming: 0 bases; J trimming: 7 bases; junction bases outside the gene matches: 5. The CDR3 spells CASSLETGAGEQYF. The CDR3 DNA follows: TGTGCCAGCAGCTTAGAGACAGGGGCGGGGGAGCAGTACTTC.

This rearrangement joins TRBV7-2 to TRBJ2-5; unclear D gene. This CDR3 has 12 residues. Looked up from germline, CDR1 is SGHTA and CDR2 is FQGNSA. V was shortened by 1 base and J by 8 bases, with 8 bases between the two germline ends. CDR3: CASSLDVRTQYF. CDR3 DNA: TGTGCCAGCAGCTTAGACGTGCGAACCCAGTACTTC.

V usage is TRBV28 and J usage is TRBJ2-7, with 8 positions matching TRBD2. Looked up from germline, CDR1 is MDHEN and CDR2 is SYDVKM. The CDR3 length is 13 residues. J was trimmed by 4 bases and V by 7 bases; bases with no gene match: 6. DNA of the CDR3: TGTGCCAGCAAGGGACTAGTTACTTACGAGCAGTACTTC. Translating gives CASKGLVTYEQYF.

V and J are TRBV4-1 and TRBJ1-5; weak D call: TRBD1 (5 bases). Germline CDR1 reads MGHRA; CDR2 reads YSYEKL. The CDR3 sequence is 15 residues long. V lost 1 base, J lost 5 bases, and 12 bases lay in between. For the CDR3, the DNA is TGCGCCAGCAGCCAAGTCTACAGGCTCGATCAGCCCCAGCATTTT. Encoded protein: CASSQVYRLDQPQHF.

The chain joins TRBV3-1 (or the pseudogene TRBV3-2) to TRBJ1-6, with D maybe TRBD1 (5 bases). CDR1 and CDR2 from the germline V gene are LGHDT and YNNKEL (reference sequence). The CDR3 runs 14 residues. Trimming took 4 bases from V and 8 from J, leaving 12 bases between them. The CDR3 loop is CASSLGGFDSPLHF. DNA for the CDR3: TGTGCCAGCAGCCTGGGGGGTTTTGATTCACCCCTCCACTTT.

V usage is TRBV28 and J usage is TRBJ2-3; 12 bases agree with TRBD2. The CDR3 is 17 residues long. CDR1 and CDR2 from the germline V gene are MDHEN and SYDVKM. After removal of 5 bases from V and 3 bases from J, the junction contained 9 bases not matched to a gene. The DNA of the CDR3 is TGTGCCAGCAGTCCTTCTAGCGGGAGGGACCTAACAGATACGCAGTATTTT. As protein: CASSPSSGRDLTDTQYF.

CDR3 protein: CASSLLEDSPLHF. The CDR3, as DNA: TGTGCCAGCAGTTTACTAGAAGATTCACCCCTCCACTTT. This chain links TRBV12-3 or TRBV12-4 with TRBJ1-6; D gene ambiguous. Between the trimmed V and J ends, which lost 2 bases and 8 bases, there was a span of 7 bases. The CDR3 extends over 13 amino acids.

The chain carries TRBV24-1 and TRBJ1-5; 7 bases agree with TRBD1. The V gene's germline CDR1 is KGHDR and CDR2 SFDVKD. The trim removed 3 bases at V and 0 bases at J, leaving 10 bases unmatched. This CDR3 comprises 18 residues. CDR3 region: CATSDTGGDSSSNQPQHF. In DNA form, the CDR3 reads TGTGCCACCAGTGATACGGGTGGGGACAGCAGTAGCAATCAGCCCCAGCATTTT.